These 15 T cell receptor beta chains share one sample of origin, sequenced in a study of shared clonotypes between healthy human individuals (dated by TCRdb to 2019 to 2021). Receptor amplification or capture employed the immunoSEQ multiplex PCR assay. TCRdb carries this immuneACCESS record with in-frame sequences only. Its versions omit some clonotypes, under half of them owing to an unresolved V gene in the studies checked, with the rest unexplained. Here the sample has under 850,000 clones; 72% occur a single time. More than 1.5% of the sample lies in the top ten. Sequencing was done on a sample of memory CD4+ T cells sorted from blood. The cell subset or site label on this specimen signifies: CD45RA-negative fraction. These TCRs come from a woman aged 25 to 45 in good health.

This rearrangement joins TRBV4-2 to TRBJ1-4, with D uncertain. The CDR3 has 17 residues. Per germline, CDR1 LGHNA and CDR2 YNFKEQ. Between the trimmed V and J ends, which lost 1 base and 0 bases, there was a span of 12 bases. The CDR3 loop is CASSQVAGRSTNEKLFF. In DNA, the CDR3 is TGTGCCAGCAGCCAAGTAGCAGGTCGCTCAACTAATGAAAAACTGTTTTTT.

The chain links TRBV5-8 to TRBJ2-2; the D gene could be TRBD1 or TRBD2 (5 bases each). Trimming shortened V by 4 bases and J by 4 bases, and 14 bases separated the two germline ends. The CDR3 spans 15 residues. CDR1 is SGHTS, CDR2 YDEGEE, per germline. CDR3 coding DNA: TGTGCCAGCAGCACCGGAAGGGGAGTCACCGGGGAGCTGTTTTTT. This codes for CASSTGRGVTGELFF.

The chain carries TRBV4-2 and TRBJ2-3; TRBD2 matches at 12 bases. With V trimmed by 0 bases and J by 5 bases, 6 bases remained unmatched. The CDR3 runs 17 residues. The germline CDR1 and CDR2 sequences are LGHNA and YNFKEQ. CDR3 loop: CASSQDGTSGRGDTQYF. For the CDR3, the DNA is TGTGCCAGCAGCCAAGATGGGACTAGCGGGCGAGGAGATACGCAGTATTTT.

The chain recombines TRBV10-1 with TRBJ1-1; the D is unclear. V was shortened by 3 bases and J by 11 bases, with 16 bases between the two germline ends. The V gene's germline CDR1 is WNHNN and CDR2 SYGVQD (reference sequence). The CDR3 runs to 13 residues. This CDR3 is CASSDSSPSMAFF. CDR3 bases: TGCGCCAGCAGTGACAGCTCCCCCTCAATGGCTTTCTTT.

This chain joins TRBV7-9 and TRBJ2-3, with D possibly matching TRBD2 (6 bases). CDR3 size: 15 residues. CDR1 is SEHNR, CDR2 FQNEAQ, per germline (reference sequence). Trimming removed 3 bases from V and 5 bases from J, with 15 bases in between. The CDR3 DNA sequence: TGTGCCAGCAGCTTTGGAGGGAGCACCGAAGATACGCAGTATTTT. It encodes CASSFGGSTEDTQYF.

The genes are TRBV5-4 and TRBJ2-3, with a possible D match to TRBD2 (6 bases). Germline V CDR1 and CDR2: SGHNT, YYREEE (reference sequence). The CDR3 contains 16 residues. V was clipped by 3 bases and J by 1 base, with 15 bases between them. The CDR3 region is CASSSGTLRGTDTQYF. The CDR3 DNA reads TGTGCCAGCAGCTCCGGGACTTTAAGGGGCACAGATACGCAGTATTTT.

The V gene is TRBV29-1, the J gene TRBJ1-3; a weak D match, TRBD1 (5 bases). This CDR3 spans 13 amino acids. The V end was cut by 7 bases, the J end by 7 bases, with 17 bases between. CDR1 and CDR2 from the germline V gene are SQVTM and ANQGSEA. The CDR3 DNA reads TGCAGCGCCCTCTCTGCGGGGGGGAACACCATATATTTT. Amino acid sequence: CSALSAGGNTIYF.

This clone has just one count. The chain combines TRBV5-1 with TRBJ1-4; D is uncertain. Germline assignment: CDR1 SGHRS and CDR2 YFSETQ. The CDR3 loop spans 14 amino acids. V gave up 0 bases and J gave up 4 bases, with 7 bases separating them. CDR3 bases: TGCGCCAGCAGCTTGGGCCAGAATAATGAAAAACTGTTTTTT. Residues: CASSLGQNNEKLFF.

A single count supports this clone. This chain connects TRBV10-1 to TRBJ1-3; the D gene is possibly TRBD1 (6 bases). V gave up 8 bases and J gave up 1 base, with 21 bases separating them. In germline, CDR1 is WNHNN, CDR2 SYGVQD (reference sequence). The CDR3 is 17 amino acids. CDR3 region: CASPEDRLRGSGNTIYF. DNA of the CDR3: TGCGCCAGCCCAGAGGACCGCCTCAGGGGATCTGGAAACACCATATATTTT.

This chain uses TRBV13 with TRBJ2-2, with D tentatively TRBD1 (7 bases). Trimming cost V 7 bases and J 6 bases, with 18 bases left between them. The CDR3 is made up of 15 amino acids. The V gene's germline CDR1 is PRHDT and CDR2 FYEKMQ (reference sequence). The CDR3 protein is CASKRQGSGAGELFF. For the CDR3, the DNA is TGTGCCAGCAAGAGACAGGGATCGGGGGCCGGGGAGCTGTTTTTT.

Notes on this clone: This sample also contains other DNA sequences that code for the same CDR3. The V gene is TRBV6-5, the J gene TRBJ2-7; 8 bases agree with TRBD1. V shed 2 bases, J shed 10 bases, and the junction held 1 base outside the gene matches. Per germline, CDR1 MNHEY and CDR2 SVGAGI. The CDR3 runs to 11 residues. The CDR3 reads CASSYGQGQYF. The CDR3 DNA reads TGTGCCAGCAGTTACGGACAGGGACAGTACTTC.

This clone was seen only once. The chain has TRBV6-6 and TRBJ1-2; D is unresolved. The CDR3 is 15 amino acids. V was shortened by 2 bases and J by 4 bases, with 14 bases between the two germline ends. The germline CDR1 and CDR2 sequences are MNHNY and SVGAGI (reference sequence). CDR3 loop: CASSYGPTSSYGYTF. The CDR3 DNA follows: TGTGCCAGCAGTTACGGGCCGACGAGTAGCTATGGCTACACCTTC.

The chain employs TRBV18 and TRBJ2-1; the D gene could be TRBD1 or TRBD2 (5 bases each). The CDR3 loop spans 16 amino acids. Trimming took off 0 bases at V and 7 bases at J, with 16 bases between the two ends. CDR1 is KGHSH and CDR2 is LQKENI in the germline V gene. The CDR3 here is CASSPPSGAEGNEQFF. The CDR3 nucleotides are TGTGCCAGCTCACCACCTTCCGGAGCTGAGGGGAATGAGCAGTTCTTC.

The DNA for the CDR3 is TGTGCCAGCAGCAAAGCCGGGACTTTCCCCGGGGAGCTGTTTTTT. Its protein product is CASSKAGTFPGELFF. This chain joins TRBV21-1 and TRBJ2-2; TRBD2, as called in the table, went unchecked against the DNA. TRBV21-1 is recorded as a pseudogene. The CDR3 totals 15 residues.

The V call is TRBV7-8, the J call TRBJ2-5; perhaps TRBD2 as D (5 bases). Looked up from germline, CDR1 is SGHVS and CDR2 is FQNEAQ. Trimming took off 0 bases at V and 5 bases at J, with 16 bases between the two ends. CDR3 length: 16 amino acids. The CDR3 loop is CASSLATLSVQETQYF. CDR3 DNA: TGTGCCAGCAGCTTAGCAACCCTTAGCGTTCAGGAGACCCAGTACTTC.